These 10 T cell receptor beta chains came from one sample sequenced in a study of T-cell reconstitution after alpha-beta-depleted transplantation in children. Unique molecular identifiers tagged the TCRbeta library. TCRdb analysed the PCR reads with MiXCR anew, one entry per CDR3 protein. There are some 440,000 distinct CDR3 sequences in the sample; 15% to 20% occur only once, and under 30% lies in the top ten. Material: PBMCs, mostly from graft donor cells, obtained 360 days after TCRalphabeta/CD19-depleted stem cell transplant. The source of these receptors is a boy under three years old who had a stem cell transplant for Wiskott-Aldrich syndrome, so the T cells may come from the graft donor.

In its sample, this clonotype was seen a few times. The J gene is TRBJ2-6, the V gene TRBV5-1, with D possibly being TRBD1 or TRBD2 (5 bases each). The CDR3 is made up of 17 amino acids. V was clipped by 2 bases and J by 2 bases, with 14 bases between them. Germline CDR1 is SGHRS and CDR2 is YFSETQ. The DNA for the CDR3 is TGCGCCAGCAGCTTATGGGTCGGGGCGGCTGGGGCCAACGTCCTGACTTTC. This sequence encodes CASSLWVGAAGANVLTF.

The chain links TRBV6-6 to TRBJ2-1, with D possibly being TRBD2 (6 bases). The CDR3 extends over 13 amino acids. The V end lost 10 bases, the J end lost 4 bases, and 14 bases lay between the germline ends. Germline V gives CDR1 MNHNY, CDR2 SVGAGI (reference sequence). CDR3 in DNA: TGTGCCACCAGATCTAGCGCTTACAATGAGCAGTTCTTC. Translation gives CATRSSAYNEQFF.

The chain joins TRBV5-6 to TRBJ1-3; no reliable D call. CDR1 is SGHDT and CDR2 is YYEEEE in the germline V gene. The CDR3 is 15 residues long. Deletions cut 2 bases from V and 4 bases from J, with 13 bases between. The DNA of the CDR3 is TGTGCCAGCAGCTTTTTCGGACTAGACGGAAACACCATATATTTT. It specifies CASSFFGLDGNTIYF.

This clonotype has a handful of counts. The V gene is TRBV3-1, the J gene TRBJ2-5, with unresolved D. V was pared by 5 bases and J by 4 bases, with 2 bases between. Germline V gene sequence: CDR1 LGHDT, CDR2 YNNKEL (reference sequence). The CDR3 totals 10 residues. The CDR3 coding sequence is TGTGCCAGCAGCAGAGAGACCCAGTACTTC. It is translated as CASSRETQYF.

The CDR3 nucleotides are TGCGCCAGCAGCTTGGCGTTCTCCTACAATGAGCAGTTCTTC. This translates into CASSLAFSYNEQFF. This sequence joins TRBV5-1 and TRBJ2-1; no firm D call. With 0 bases removed from V and 0 bases from J, the gap between germline ends came to 4 bases. Germline CDR1 reads SGHRS; CDR2 reads YFSETQ. This CDR3 has 14 residues.

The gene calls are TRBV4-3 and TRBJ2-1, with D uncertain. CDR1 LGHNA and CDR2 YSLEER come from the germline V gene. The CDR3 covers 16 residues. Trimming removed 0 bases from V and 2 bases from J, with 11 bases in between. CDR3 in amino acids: CASSQDQHSPYNEQFF. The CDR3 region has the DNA TGCGCCAGCAGCCAAGATCAACACTCCCCCTACAATGAGCAGTTCTTC.

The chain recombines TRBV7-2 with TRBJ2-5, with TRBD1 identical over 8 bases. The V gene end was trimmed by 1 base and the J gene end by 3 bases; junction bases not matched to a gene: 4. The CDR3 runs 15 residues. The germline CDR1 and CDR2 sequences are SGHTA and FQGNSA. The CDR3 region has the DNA TGTGCCAGCAGCTTAGGAGACAGGGGAAAAGAGACCCAGTACTTC. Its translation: CASSLGDRGKETQYF.

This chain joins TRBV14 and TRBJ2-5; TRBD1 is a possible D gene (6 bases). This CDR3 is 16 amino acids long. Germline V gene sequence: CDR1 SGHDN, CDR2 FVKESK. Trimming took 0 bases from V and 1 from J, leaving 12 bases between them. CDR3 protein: CASSQEPPQGQETQYF. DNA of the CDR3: TGTGCCAGCAGCCAAGAACCCCCACAGGGCCAAGAGACCCAGTACTTC.

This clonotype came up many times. The CDR3: CATSREWGYEQYF. CDR3 nucleotides: TGTGCCACCAGCAGAGAGTGGGGCTACGAGCAGTACTTC. The V call is TRBV15, the J call TRBJ2-7; no reliable D call. The length of the CDR3 is 13 residues. The V end was cut by 0 bases, the J end by 3 bases, with 6 bases between. Germline V gene sequence: CDR1 LNHNV, CDR2 YYDKDF (reference sequence).

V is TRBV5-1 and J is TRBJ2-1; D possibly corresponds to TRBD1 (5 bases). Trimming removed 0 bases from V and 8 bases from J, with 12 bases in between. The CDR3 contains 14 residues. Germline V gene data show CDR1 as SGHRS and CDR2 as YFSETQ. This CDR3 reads CASSLGGRLDEQFF. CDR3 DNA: TGCGCCAGCAGCTTGGGGGGCAGGTTGGATGAGCAGTTCTTC.